The 31 T cell receptor beta chains presented below share a single source sample, sequenced in a study of cytomegalovirus exposure and HLA in healthy donors. A multiplex PCR was run with 60 Vbeta primers and 13 Jbeta primers. TCRdb's table, derived via immunoSEQ multiplex PCR, lists solely in-frame clones and lacks some. In the table there are 95,000 to 100,000 clones, under 85% of which are singletons. Sequencing was carried out using PBMCs. These receptors were obtained from a man aged 40-49 years in good health and CMV-seronegative.

Details on this clone: Sequence at one end of the junction differs from germline and may be a read error. The chain recombines TRBV7-7 with TRBJ1-1; D remains ambiguous. The CDR3 is made up of 13 amino acids. The germline V gene has CDR1 SSHAT and CDR2 FNYEAQ (reference sequence). The CDR3: CASSLQMNTEAFF. The DNA of the CDR3 is TGTGCTAGCAGCCTACAGATGAACACTGAAGCTTTCTTT.

The chain joins TRBV11-2 to TRBJ2-2; TRBD2 matches at 14 bases. V lost 3 bases and J lost 4; bases outside the gene matches: 4. The CDR3 loop spans 17 amino acids. Looked up from germline, CDR1 is SGHAT and CDR2 is FQNNGV. The CDR3: CASSFGLAGGSTGELFF. CDR3 coding DNA: TGTGCCAGCAGCTTTGGACTAGCGGGGGGAAGCACCGGGGAGCTGTTTTTT.

Only a few counts were recorded for this clone. The V gene is TRBV28, the J gene TRBJ1-5; 9 positions agree with TRBD1. The CDR3 has 14 amino acids. CDR1 is MDHEN and CDR2 is SYDVKM in the germline V gene. Trimming removed 4 bases from V and 6 bases from J; junction bases left unmatched: 4. This CDR3 reads CASSSPGQGQPQHF. CDR3 sequence (DNA): TGTGCCAGCAGTTCCCCGGGACAGGGTCAGCCCCAGCATTTT.

This clone is a singleton in its sample. The rearrangement joins TRBV5-4 to TRBJ2-1, with D possibly being TRBD2 (5 bases). The CDR3 has 15 residues. Germline assignment: CDR1 SGHNT and CDR2 YYREEE (reference sequence). The V gene lost 3 bases and the J gene lost 4 bases, with 14 bases spanning the gap. CDR3 protein: CASSSFAGPYNEQFF. The CDR3 region has the DNA TGTGCCAGCAGCTCGTTCGCGGGCCCTTACAATGAGCAGTTCTTC.

V is TRBV25-1 and J is TRBJ2-2; weak D call: TRBD1 (5 bases). Germline assignment: CDR1 MGHDK and CDR2 SYGVNS. V lost 4 bases and J 5 bases, leaving 8 bases between the germline ends. CDR3 length: 13 amino acids. For the CDR3, the DNA is TGTGCCAGCAGTGGGCGACAGACCGGGGAGCTGTTTTTT. Translating gives CASSGRQTGELFF.

This clone came up a few times. V is TRBV19 and J is TRBJ2-7; possible D gene TRBD2, 6 bases. Germline V gene lookup returns CDR1 LNHDA and CDR2 SQIVND (reference sequence). With 6 bases removed from V and 6 bases from J, the gap between germline ends came to 15 bases. The CDR3 is 13 residues long. In DNA, the CDR3 is TGTGCCAGTAGCGTAGGAGGGTCGCTCGAGCAGTACTTC. Encoded protein: CASSVGGSLEQYF.

The rearrangement joins TRBV27 to TRBJ1-1; a possible D gene is TRBD1 (5 bases). V was trimmed by 4 bases and J by 0 bases, leaving 15 bases between them. The CDR3 is made up of 16 amino acids. CDR1 MNHEY and CDR2 SMNVEV come from the germline V gene (reference sequence). The DNA of the CDR3 is TGTGCCAGCAGTTCGCGGAACGGGGGGGTGAACACTGAAGCTTTCTTT. Protein sequence: CASSSRNGGVNTEAFF.

The rearrangement joins TRBV5-1 to TRBJ1-1, with 9 bases identical to TRBD1. The CDR3 is 16 residues long. Germline CDR1 SGHRS, CDR2 YFSETQ. The V and J ends lost 1 base and 3 bases, in that order; junction bases with no gene match: 7. In DNA form, the CDR3 reads TGCGCCAGCAGCTTGTGGGGACAGGGAGGGGACACTGAAGCTTTCTTT. Encoded protein: CASSLWGQGGDTEAFF.

The V gene is TRBV7-9, the J gene TRBJ1-1, with a weak D call TRBD1 (5 bases). Germline loops: CDR1 SEHNR, CDR2 FQNEAQ (reference sequence). V was clipped by 5 bases and J by 4 bases, with 17 bases between them. The CDR3 extends over 15 amino acids. The CDR3 loop reads CASSLQRRDGTEAFF. DNA of the CDR3: TGTGCCAGCAGCCTCCAGAGGAGGGACGGCACTGAAGCTTTCTTT.

V and J are TRBV18 and TRBJ2-5; no clear D. CDR1 KGHSH and CDR2 LQKENI come from the germline V gene. Trimming took 3 bases from V and 4 from J, leaving 9 bases between them. CDR3 length equals 13 residues. The CDR3 sequence is CASSPPSGETQYF. CDR3 nucleotide sequence: TGTGCCAGCTCACCCCCCTCGGGAGAGACCCAGTACTTC.

The chain is built from TRBV14 and TRBJ1-1; maybe TRBD1 (6 bases). The CDR3 is 14 residues long. With 3 bases removed from V and 5 bases from J, the gap between germline ends came to 13 bases. Germline V lookup: CDR1 SGHDN, CDR2 FVKESK. DNA of the CDR3: TGTGCCAGCAGCCAGCTACAGGGTGGAACTGAAGCTTTCTTT. This translates into CASSQLQGGTEAFF.

In this sample, this clone turned up a few times. The CDR3 bases are TGTGCCTGGACGCGGGCTAGCGGGGGGCCCACCGGGGAGCTGTTTTTT. Protein: CAWTRASGGPTGELFF. V gene TRBV30 combines with J gene TRBJ2-2; 11 nucleotides agree with TRBD2. The germline V gene has CDR1 GTSNPN and CDR2 SVGIG (reference sequence). V lost 4 bases, J lost 4 bases, and 8 bases stayed unmatched. The CDR3 runs to 16 residues.

The chain combines TRBV7-2 with TRBJ1-2; 7 bases align to TRBD1. Looked up from germline, CDR1 is SGHTA and CDR2 is FQGNSA. CDR3 length: 15 residues. The V segment lost 5 bases and the J segment 5 bases; nucleotides outside the gene matches: 11. CDR3 coding DNA: TGTGCCAGCAGCCCCGACCCAGGGGGAAGGTATGGCTACACCTTC. Translated, it gives CASSPDPGGRYGYTF.

The chain carries TRBV5-6 and TRBJ2-1, with a possible D match to TRBD2 (5 bases). V was trimmed by 1 base and J by 8 bases, leaving 16 bases between them. The length of the CDR3 is 15 residues. CDR1 SGHDT and CDR2 YYEEEE come from the germline V gene. CDR3 coding DNA: TGTGCCAGCAGCTTGATGGACTCGCCGCCCTATGAGCAGTTCTTC. This codes for CASSLMDSPPYEQFF. Together with reference TRBV5-6 and TRBJ2-1, the CDR3 gives the full variable domain: DAGVTQSPTHLIKTRGQQVTLRCSPKSGHDTVSWYQQALGQGPQFIFQYYEEEERQRGNFPDRFSGHQFPNYSSELNVNALLLGDSALYLCASSLMDSPPYEQFFGPGTRLTVL.

The chain has TRBV30 and TRBJ1-1, with D possibly TRBD1 on 5 matching bases. Germline CDR1 and CDR2: GTSNPN and SVGIG (reference sequence). This CDR3 region has 13 residues. Here the CDR3 reads CAWFGTYNTEAFF. Written as DNA, the CDR3 is TGTGCGTGGTTCGGGACTTATAACACTGAAGCTTTCTTT. Based on the CDR3 plus reference TRBV30 and TRBJ1-1, the full variable domain is SQTIHQWPATLVQPVGSPLSLECTVEGTSNPNLYWYRQAAGRGLQLLFYSVGIGQISSEVPQNLSASRPQDRQFILSSKKLLLSDSGFYLCAWFGTYNTEAFFGQGTRLTVV.

This clone came up a few times. The chain is built from TRBV19 and TRBJ1-2; no clear D. CDR1 and CDR2 from the germline V gene are LNHDA and SQIVND (reference sequence). The CDR3 is 13 residues long. Deletions cut 3 bases from V and 8 bases from J, with 13 bases between. As DNA, the CDR3 is TGTGCCAGTAGTATTACCTCTCGGAGGGGCTACACCTTC. It is translated as CASSITSRRGYTF.

This clone has just one count. This chain uses TRBV6-5 with TRBJ2-2; 7 nucleotides match TRBD1. The germline V gene encodes CDR1 MNHEY and CDR2 SVGAGI. Trimming removed 0 bases from V and 4 bases from J; junction bases left unmatched: 2. This CDR3 is 15 amino acids long. CDR3 residues: CASSYSGTATGELFF. CDR3 DNA sequence: TGTGCCAGCAGTTACTCTGGGACAGCCACCGGGGAGCTGTTTTTT.

The chain joins TRBV18 to TRBJ1-1; 7 bases map to TRBD1. Germline trimming cut 3 bases from V and 3 bases from J; bases unmatched to any gene: 10. The CDR3 runs 16 residues. CDR1 is KGHSH and CDR2 is LQKENI in the germline V gene. In DNA, the CDR3 is TGTGCCAGCTCACCCCCTCGGCGGCAGGGGGACACTGAAGCTTTCTTT. This gives the protein CASSPPRRQGDTEAFF.

The chain has TRBV5-1 and TRBJ2-3; 8 positions agree with TRBD2. The CDR3 consists of 17 residues. CDR1 SGHRS and CDR2 YFSETQ come from the germline V gene. Unmatched junction bases numbered 10, after V lost 4 bases and J lost 0 bases. DNA of the CDR3: TGCGCCAGCAGCCGCTCCGGGAGGGGGGGTAGCACAGATACGCAGTATTTT. Its translation: CASSRSGRGGSTDTQYF.

The V call is TRBV10-3, the J call TRBJ1-2; D not resolved. CDR1 and CDR2 from the germline V gene are ENHRY and SYGVKD. This CDR3 region has 13 residues. The germline V and J ends were trimmed by 8 bases and 4 bases, with 14 bases remaining between them. For the CDR3, the DNA is TGTGCCATCGACGGGGATTTGGGCTATGGCTACACCTTC. As protein: CAIDGDLGYGYTF.

This clone was observed once. The chain is built from TRBV6-4 and TRBJ1-2; 9 bases line up with TRBD1. The CDR3 contains 16 residues. Germline loops: CDR1 MRHNA, CDR2 SNTAGT. With V trimmed by 6 bases and J by 2 bases, 10 bases remained unmatched. CDR3 DNA sequence: TGTGCCAGCAGCCTAGAGGGGACAGGGTCGAACTATGGCTACACCTTC. Protein product: CASSLEGTGSNYGYTF.

This clone appeared a few times. J is TRBJ1-6 and V is TRBV7-2; TRBD1 might be the D (5 bases). V dropped 5 bases and J dropped 7 bases, with 18 bases sitting between them. CDR1 is SGHTA, CDR2 FQGNSA, per germline. The CDR3 has 16 amino acids. In DNA, the CDR3 is TGTGCCAGCAGCCCCCAACCCGGGGGGAGCAATTCACCCCTCCACTTT. Translated: CASSPQPGGSNSPLHF.

This clone showed up just a few times. The chain couples TRBV25-1 to TRBJ1-1; the match to TRBD1 covers 7 bases. V lost 6 bases and J lost 5; bases outside the gene matches: 6. This CDR3 is 13 amino acids long. Germline CDR1 is MGHDK and CDR2 is SYGVNS. The CDR3 region is CASRGTVETEAFF. CDR3 sequence (DNA): TGTGCCAGCAGAGGGACAGTGGAAACTGAAGCTTTCTTT.

The V gene is TRBV5-3, the J gene TRBJ2-3, with D maybe TRBD1 (5 bases). TRBV5-3 counts as an open reading frame of uncertain function. The CDR3 is 18 residues long. The V end lost 0 bases, the J end lost 1 base, and 18 bases lay between the germline ends. This CDR3 reads CARSLASIQARGTDTQYF. In nucleotides, the CDR3 is TGTGCCAGAAGCTTGGCCTCTATACAGGCCCGGGGCACAGATACGCAGTATTTT.

The rearrangement uses TRBV18 and TRBJ1-1, with TRBD1 matching 11 bases. The CDR3 sequence is 17 residues long. Losses at the gene ends were 3 bases for V and 4 bases for J; bases not matched to a gene: 10. CDR1 is KGHSH, CDR2 LQKENI, per germline. The DNA of the CDR3 is TGTGCCAGCTCACCTCGGACTCCGGGACAGGGGGGCACTGAAGCTTTCTTT. Its translation: CASSPRTPGQGGTEAFF.

This rearrangement joins TRBV19 to TRBJ2-3; D might be TRBD2 (5 bases). The CDR3 totals 14 residues. CDR1 is LNHDA, CDR2 SQIVND, per germline (reference sequence). The V end was cut by 4 bases, the J end by 0 bases, with 8 bases between. This CDR3 reads CASSKGDSTDTQYF. CDR3 bases: TGTGCCAGTAGTAAGGGAGACAGCACAGATACGCAGTATTTT.

CDR3 DNA sequence: TGTGCCAGCAGCTTGGGTTACTACGAGCAGTACTTC. The encoded protein is CASSLGYYEQYF. This chain joins TRBV11-2 and TRBJ2-5; D not certain. The J call may be incorrect, as the DNA end agrees better with TRBJ2-7. The V gene's germline CDR1 is SGHAT and CDR2 FQNNGV. The CDR3 runs 12 residues.

This clone was recorded only once. The gene calls are TRBV7-9 and TRBJ2-5; 8 bases match TRBD2. Germline CDR1 is SEHNR and CDR2 is FQNEAQ (reference sequence). The V and J ends lost 5 bases and 1 base, in that order; junction bases with no gene match: 9. This CDR3 contains 16 residues. DNA of the CDR3: TGTGCCAGCAGCCCCCCCAAGCGGGGGACCCAAGAGACCCAGTACTTC. Protein product: CASSPPKRGTQETQYF.

The table lists this clone with a count of one. V and J are TRBV11-2 and TRBJ2-2; TRBD1 is a possible D gene (6 bases). This CDR3 is built from 16 residues. Trimming removed 4 bases at V and 3 bases at J, with 15 bases between. Germline V lookup: CDR1 SGHAT, CDR2 FQNNGV. CDR3 nucleotide sequence: TGTGCCAGCAGCTCGACCGGGACACCCGACACCGGGGAGCTGTTTTTT. Its translation: CASSSTGTPDTGELFF.

V gene TRBV5-5 combines with J gene TRBJ1-2; possible D gene TRBD1, 5 bases. This CDR3 has 15 residues. V was cut by 0 bases and J by 1 base, with 10 bases left in between. Looked up from germline, CDR1 is SGHKS and CDR2 is YYEKEE (reference sequence). CDR3 DNA sequence: TGTGCCAGCAGCTTGGAAGGGGCCTATAACTATGGCTACACCTTC. Residues: CASSLEGAYNYGYTF.

This clone was seen just once. V gene TRBV19 combines with J gene TRBJ1-6, with 8 positions matching TRBD1. Germline CDR1 LNHDA, CDR2 SQIVND (reference sequence). CDR3 length: 14 residues. V was pared by 6 bases and J by 7 bases, with 5 bases of the junction left unmatched. The CDR3 loop is CASRHQGANSPLHF. The CDR3 DNA reads as TGTGCCAGTAGACACCAGGGGGCCAATTCACCCCTCCACTTT.